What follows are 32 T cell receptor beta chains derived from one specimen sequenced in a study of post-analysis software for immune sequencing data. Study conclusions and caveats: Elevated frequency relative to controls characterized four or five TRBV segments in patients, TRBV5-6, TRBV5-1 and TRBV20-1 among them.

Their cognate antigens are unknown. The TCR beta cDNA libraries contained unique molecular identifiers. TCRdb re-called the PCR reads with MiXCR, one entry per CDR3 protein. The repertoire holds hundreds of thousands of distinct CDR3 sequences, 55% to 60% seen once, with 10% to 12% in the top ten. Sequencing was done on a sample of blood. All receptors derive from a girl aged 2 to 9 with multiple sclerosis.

The CDR3 coding sequence is TGCAGTGCTAGACTCGAGGGCGGGGTTGAAAAACTGTTTTTT. Its translation: CSARLEGGVEKLFF. The rearrangement links TRBV20-1 to TRBJ1-4; no reliable D call. Trimming cost V 2 bases and J 7 bases, with 14 bases left between them. The CDR3 is 14 residues long. The V gene's germline CDR1 is DFQATT and CDR2 SNEGSKA (reference sequence).

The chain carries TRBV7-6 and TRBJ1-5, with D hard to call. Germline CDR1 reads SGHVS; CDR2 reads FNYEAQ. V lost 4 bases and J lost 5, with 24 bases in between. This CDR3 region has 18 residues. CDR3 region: CASSYPTDAPPDHQPQHF. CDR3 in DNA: TGTGCCAGCAGCTACCCAACGGATGCGCCGCCTGACCATCAGCCCCAGCATTTT.

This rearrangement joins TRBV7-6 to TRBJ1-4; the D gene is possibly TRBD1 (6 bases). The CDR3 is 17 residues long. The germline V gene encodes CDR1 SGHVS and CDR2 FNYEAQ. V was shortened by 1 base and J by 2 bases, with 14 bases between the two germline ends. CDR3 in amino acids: CASSLDGGAPTNEKLFF. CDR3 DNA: TGTGCCAGCAGCTTAGATGGGGGGGCGCCGACTAATGAAAAACTGTTTTTT. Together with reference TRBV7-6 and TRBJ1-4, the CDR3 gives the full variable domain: GAGVSQSPRYKVTKRGQDVALRCDPISGHVSLYWYRQALGQGPEFLTYFNYEAQQDKSGLPNDRFSAERPEGSISTLTIQRTEQRDSAMYRCASSLDGGAPTNEKLFFGSGTQLSVL.

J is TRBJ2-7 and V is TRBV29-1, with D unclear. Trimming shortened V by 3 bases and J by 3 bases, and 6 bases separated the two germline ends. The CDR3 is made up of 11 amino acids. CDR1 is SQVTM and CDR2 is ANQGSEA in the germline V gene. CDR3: CSVEYFYEQYF. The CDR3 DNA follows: TGCAGCGTTGAGTATTTCTACGAGCAGTACTTC.

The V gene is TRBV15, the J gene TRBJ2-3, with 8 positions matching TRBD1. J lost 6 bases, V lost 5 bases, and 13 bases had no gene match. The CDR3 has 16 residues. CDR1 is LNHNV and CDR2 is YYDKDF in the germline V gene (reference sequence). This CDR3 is CATSPRSGTGADTQYF. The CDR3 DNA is TGTGCCACCAGCCCCCGATCCGGGACAGGTGCGGATACGCAGTATTTT.

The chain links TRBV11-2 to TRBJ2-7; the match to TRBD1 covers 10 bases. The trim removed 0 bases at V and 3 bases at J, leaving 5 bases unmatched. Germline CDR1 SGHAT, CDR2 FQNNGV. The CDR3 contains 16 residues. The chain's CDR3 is CASSLDLGQGNYEQYF. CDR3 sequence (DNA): TGTGCCAGCAGCTTAGATCTGGGACAGGGGAACTACGAGCAGTACTTC.

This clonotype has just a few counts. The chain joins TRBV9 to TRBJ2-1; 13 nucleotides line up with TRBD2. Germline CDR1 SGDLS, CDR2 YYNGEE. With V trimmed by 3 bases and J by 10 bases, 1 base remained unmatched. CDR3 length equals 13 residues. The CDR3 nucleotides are TGTGCCAGCAGCGCGACTAGCGGGAGGGAGCAGTTCTTC. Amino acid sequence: CASSATSGREQFF.

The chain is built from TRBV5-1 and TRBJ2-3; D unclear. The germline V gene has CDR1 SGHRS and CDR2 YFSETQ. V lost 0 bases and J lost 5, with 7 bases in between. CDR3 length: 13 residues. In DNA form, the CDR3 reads TGCGCCAGCAGCTTGGATACTGGAGATACGCAGTATTTT. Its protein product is CASSLDTGDTQYF.

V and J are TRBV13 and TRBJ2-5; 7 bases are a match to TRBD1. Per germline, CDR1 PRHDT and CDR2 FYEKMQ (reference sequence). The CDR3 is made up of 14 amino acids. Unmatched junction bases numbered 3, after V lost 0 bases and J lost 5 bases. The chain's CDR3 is CASSLGGGSETQYF. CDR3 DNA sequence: TGTGCCAGCAGCTTAGGAGGGGGCAGTGAGACCCAGTACTTC.

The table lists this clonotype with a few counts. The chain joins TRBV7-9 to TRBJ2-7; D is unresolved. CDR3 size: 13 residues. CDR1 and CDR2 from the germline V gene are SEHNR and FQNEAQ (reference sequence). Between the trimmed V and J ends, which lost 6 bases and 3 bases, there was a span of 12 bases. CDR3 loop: CASSRSTLYEQYF. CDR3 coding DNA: TGTGCCAGCAGTCGTAGCACCCTCTACGAGCAGTACTTC.

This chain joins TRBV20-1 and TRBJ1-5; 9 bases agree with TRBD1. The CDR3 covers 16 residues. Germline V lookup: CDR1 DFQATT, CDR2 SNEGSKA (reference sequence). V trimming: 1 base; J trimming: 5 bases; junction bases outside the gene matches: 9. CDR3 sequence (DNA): TGCAGTGCTAGAGTTGGGGGACAGGGAAAGGATCAGCCCCAGCATTTT. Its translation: CSARVGGQGKDQPQHF.

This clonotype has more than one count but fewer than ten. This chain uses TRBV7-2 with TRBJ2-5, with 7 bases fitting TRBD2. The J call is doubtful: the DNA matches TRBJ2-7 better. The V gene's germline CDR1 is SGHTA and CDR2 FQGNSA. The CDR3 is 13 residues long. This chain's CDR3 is CASSGGSFHEQYF. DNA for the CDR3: TGTGCCAGCAGCGGCGGGAGTTTCCACGAGCAGTACTTC.

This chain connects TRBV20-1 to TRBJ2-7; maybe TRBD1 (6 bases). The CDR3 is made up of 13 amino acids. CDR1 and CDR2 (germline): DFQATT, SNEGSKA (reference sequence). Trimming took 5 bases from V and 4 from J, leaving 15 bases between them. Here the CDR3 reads CSALAGASYEQYF. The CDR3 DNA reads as TGCAGTGCTTTAGCAGGGGCTTCTTACGAGCAGTACTTC.

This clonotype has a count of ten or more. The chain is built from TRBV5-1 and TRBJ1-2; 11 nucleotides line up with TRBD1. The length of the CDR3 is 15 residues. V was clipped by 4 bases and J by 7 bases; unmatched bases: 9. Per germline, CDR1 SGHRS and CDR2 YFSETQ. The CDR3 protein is CASSDPGQGVPGYTF. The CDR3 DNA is TGCGCCAGCAGCGATCCGGGACAGGGGGTCCCTGGCTACACCTTC. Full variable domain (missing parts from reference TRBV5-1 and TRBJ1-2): KAGVTQTPRYLIKTRGQQVTLSCSPISGHRSVSWYQQTPGQGLQFLFEYFSETQRNKGNFPGRFSGRQFSNSRSEMNVSTLELGDSALYLCASSDPGQGVPGYTFGSGTRLTVV.

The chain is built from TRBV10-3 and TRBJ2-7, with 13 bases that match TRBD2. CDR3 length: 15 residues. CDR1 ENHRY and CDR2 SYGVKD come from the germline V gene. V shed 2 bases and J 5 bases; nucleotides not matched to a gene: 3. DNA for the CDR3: TGTGCCATCAGTGAGGGACTAGCGGGAGCTCACGAGCAGTACTTC. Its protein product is CAISEGLAGAHEQYF.

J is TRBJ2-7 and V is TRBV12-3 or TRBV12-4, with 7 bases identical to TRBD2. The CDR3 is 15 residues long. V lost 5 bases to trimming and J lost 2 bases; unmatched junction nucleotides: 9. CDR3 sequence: CASSLRASGAYEQYF. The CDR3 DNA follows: TGTGCCAGCAGTCTTAGGGCTAGCGGCGCCTACGAGCAGTACTTC.

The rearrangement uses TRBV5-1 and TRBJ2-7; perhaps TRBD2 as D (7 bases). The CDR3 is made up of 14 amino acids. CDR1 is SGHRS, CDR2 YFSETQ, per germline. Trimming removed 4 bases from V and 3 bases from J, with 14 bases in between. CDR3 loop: CASSMGGGCYEQYF. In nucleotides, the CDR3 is TGCGCCAGCAGCATGGGCGGGGGCTGCTACGAGCAGTACTTC.

CDR3 in amino acids: CASSQDRLALSYEQYF. CDR3 DNA sequence: TGCGCCAGCAGCCAAGATCGACTAGCCCTCTCCTACGAGCAGTACTTC. The rearrangement joins TRBV4-1 to TRBJ2-7, with TRBD2 matching 7 bases. The ends lost 0 bases at V and 0 bases at J; junction bases unmatched: 5. The CDR3 is 16 residues long. Per the germline V gene, CDR1 is MGHRA and CDR2 is YSYEKL.

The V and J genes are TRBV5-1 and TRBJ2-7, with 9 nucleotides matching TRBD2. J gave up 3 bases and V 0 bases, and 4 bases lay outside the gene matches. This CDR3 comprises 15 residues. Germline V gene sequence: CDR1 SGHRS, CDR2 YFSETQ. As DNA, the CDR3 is TGCGCCAGCAGCTTGGATTTTAGCGGGAGCTACGAGCAGTACTTC. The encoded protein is CASSLDFSGSYEQYF. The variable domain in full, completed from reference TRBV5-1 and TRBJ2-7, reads KAGVTQTPRYLIKTRGQQVTLSCSPISGHRSVSWYQQTPGQGLQFLFEYFSETQRNKGNFPGRFSGRQFSNSRSEMNVSTLELGDSALYLCASSLDFSGSYEQYFGPGTRLTVT.

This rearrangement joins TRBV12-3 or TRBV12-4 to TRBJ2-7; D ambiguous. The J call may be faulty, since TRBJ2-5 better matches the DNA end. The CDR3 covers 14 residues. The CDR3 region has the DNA TGTGCCAGCAGCTCAGATAAGGGTTCGGAGACCCAGTACTTC. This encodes CASSSDKGSETQYF.

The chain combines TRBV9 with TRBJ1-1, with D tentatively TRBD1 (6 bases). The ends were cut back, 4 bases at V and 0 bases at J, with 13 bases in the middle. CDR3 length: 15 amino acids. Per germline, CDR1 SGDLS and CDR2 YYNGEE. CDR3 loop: CASSKGGSMNTEAFF. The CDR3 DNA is TGTGCCAGCAGCAAAGGGGGGAGTATGAACACTGAAGCTTTCTTT.

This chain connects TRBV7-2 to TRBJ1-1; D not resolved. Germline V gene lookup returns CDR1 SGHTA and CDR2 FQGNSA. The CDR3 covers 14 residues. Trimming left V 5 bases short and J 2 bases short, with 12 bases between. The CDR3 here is CASSLWELNTEAFF. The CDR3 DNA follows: TGTGCCAGCAGCCTTTGGGAGCTAAACACTGAAGCTTTCTTT.

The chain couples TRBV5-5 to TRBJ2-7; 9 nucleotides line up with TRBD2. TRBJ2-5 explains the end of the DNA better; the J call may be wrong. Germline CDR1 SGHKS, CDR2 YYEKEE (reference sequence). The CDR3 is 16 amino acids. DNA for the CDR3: TGTGCCAGCAGCGGACCGCGGGGGGGGTACCCAGAGACCCAGTACTTC. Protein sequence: CASSGPRGGYPETQYF.

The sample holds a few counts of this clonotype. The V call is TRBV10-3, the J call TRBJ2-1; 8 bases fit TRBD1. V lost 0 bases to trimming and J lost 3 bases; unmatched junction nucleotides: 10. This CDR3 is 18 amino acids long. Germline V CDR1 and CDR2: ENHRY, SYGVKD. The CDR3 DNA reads TGTGCCATCAGTGAGTCCCCGGACAGGGCTGGGCTCTACAATGAGCAGTTCTTC. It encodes CAISESPDRAGLYNEQFF.

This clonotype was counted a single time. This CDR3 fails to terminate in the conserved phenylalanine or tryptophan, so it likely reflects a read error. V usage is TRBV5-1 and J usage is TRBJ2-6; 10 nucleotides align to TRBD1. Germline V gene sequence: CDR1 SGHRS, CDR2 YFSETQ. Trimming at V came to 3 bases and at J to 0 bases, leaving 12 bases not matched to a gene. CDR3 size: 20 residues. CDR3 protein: CASSSTGTGAVSSGANVLTI. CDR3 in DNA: TGCGCCAGCAGCTCAACCGGGACAGGGGCCGTAAGCTCTGGGGCCAACGTCCTGACTATC.

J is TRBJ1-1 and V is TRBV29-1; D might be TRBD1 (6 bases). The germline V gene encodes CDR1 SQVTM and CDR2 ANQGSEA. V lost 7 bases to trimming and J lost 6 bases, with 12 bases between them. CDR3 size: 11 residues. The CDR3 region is CSAKGEAEAFF. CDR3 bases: TGCAGCGCCAAGGGGGAGGCTGAAGCTTTCTTT.

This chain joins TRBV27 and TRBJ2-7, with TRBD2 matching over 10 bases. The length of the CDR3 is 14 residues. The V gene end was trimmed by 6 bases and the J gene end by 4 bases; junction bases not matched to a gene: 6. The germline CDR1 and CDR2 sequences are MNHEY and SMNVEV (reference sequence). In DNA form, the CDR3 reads TGTGCCAGCAGCAAAGCGGGAGGGAGATACGAGCAGTACTTC. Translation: CASSKAGGRYEQYF.

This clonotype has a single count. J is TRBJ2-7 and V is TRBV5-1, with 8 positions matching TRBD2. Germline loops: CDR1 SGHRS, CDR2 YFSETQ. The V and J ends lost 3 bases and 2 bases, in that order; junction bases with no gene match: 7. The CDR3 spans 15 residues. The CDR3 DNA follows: TGCGCCAGCAGCTCGGGGGGGAGACCGACCTACGAGCAGTACTTC. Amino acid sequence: CASSSGGRPTYEQYF.

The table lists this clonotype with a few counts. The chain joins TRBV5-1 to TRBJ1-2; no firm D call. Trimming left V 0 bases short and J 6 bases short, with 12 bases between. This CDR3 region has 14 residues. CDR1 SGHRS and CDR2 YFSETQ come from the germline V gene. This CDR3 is CASSLGGPGNGYTF. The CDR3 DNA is TGCGCCAGCAGCTTGGGAGGTCCGGGAAATGGCTACACCTTC. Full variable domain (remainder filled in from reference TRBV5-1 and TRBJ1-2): KAGVTQTPRYLIKTRGQQVTLSCSPISGHRSVSWYQQTPGQGLQFLFEYFSETQRNKGNFPGRFSGRQFSNSRSEMNVSTLELGDSALYLCASSLGGPGNGYTFGSGTRLTVV.

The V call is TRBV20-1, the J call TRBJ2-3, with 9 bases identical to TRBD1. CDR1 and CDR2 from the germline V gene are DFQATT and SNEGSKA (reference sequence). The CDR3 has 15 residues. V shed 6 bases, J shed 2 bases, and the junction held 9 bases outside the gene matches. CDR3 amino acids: CSAEAGTGTTDTQYF. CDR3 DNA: TGCAGTGCGGAAGCCGGGACAGGGACCACAGATACGCAGTATTTT.

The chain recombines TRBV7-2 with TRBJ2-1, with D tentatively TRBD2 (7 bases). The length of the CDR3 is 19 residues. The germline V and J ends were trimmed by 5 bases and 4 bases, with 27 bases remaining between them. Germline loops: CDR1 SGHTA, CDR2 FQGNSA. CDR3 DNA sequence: TGTGCCAGCAGCCCCTTAGGAGGGGGGGGTGGGGGGTGGTACAATGAGCAGTTCTTC. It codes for CASSPLGGGGGGWYNEQFF.

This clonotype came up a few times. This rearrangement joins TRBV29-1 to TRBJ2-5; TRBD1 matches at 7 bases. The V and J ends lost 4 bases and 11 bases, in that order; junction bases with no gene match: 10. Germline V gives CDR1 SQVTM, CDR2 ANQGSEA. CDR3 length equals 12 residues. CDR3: CSVGAGGVGQYF. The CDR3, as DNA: TGCAGCGTTGGTGCAGGGGGAGTGGGGCAGTACTTC.